This T cell receptor (beta chain) is from a study of T cell responses to AZD1222 COVID-19 vaccine. The study's findings and limits: Only five to seven AZD1222 recipients were seropositive at baseline.

Remarks on this clone: Its cognate antigen is unknown.

Repertoires were generated with immunoSEQ multiplex PCR, while TCRdb's copy carries only in-frame clones and drops some. The sample yields roughly 80,000 clones, roughly 88% seen once. V shed 0 bases and J 5 bases; nucleotides not matched to a gene: 5. Germline V CDR1 and CDR2: LNHNV, YYDKDF (reference sequence). There are 16 residues in the CDR3. This rearrangement joins TRBV15 to TRBJ2-7; 12 nucleotides match TRBD1. This specimen was peripheral blood, taken 28 days after the second AZD1222 dose. This clonotype was obtained from an adult who received the AZD1222 COVID-19 vaccine. CDR3 sequence: CATSREGGTGGHEQYF. The CDR3 DNA reads TGTGCCACCAGCAGAGAAGGTGGGACAGGGGGCCACGAGCAGTACTTC.